Below, one T cell receptor beta chain is given with its context. This study enrolled people aged about 18 to 100 from about two dozen US geographic areas. In the authors' workflow: Reference gene primer amplification gave nucleated cell count estimates. Libraries were prepared by immunoSEQ multiplex PCR; TCRdb keeps only in-frame clonotypes and omits some of them. V and J calls and clone size follow that table, whereas D and trimming were derived from the DNA. The table includes some 230,000 clones, 80% to 90% detected once. Germline lookup yields CDR1 SGHTA and CDR2 FQGTGA. V gave up 2 bases and J gave up 4 bases; unmatched junction bases: 9. This CDR3 spans 17 amino acids. The data belong to a study of blood T cell repertoires in COVID-19. Study background: Both acute and convalescent COVID-19 samples were obtained from the United States, Italy and Spain.

The J gene is TRBJ2-7, the V gene TRBV7-3; 12 positions match TRBD1. Sequenced: PBMCs or T cells enriched from blood (not recorded which). This sequence originates from a woman between 18 and 29 years old in a cohort exposed to, infected with or recovered from COVID-19 (not recorded which). CDR3 residues: CASSLLRGQGAKYEQYF. The CDR3, as DNA: TGTGCCAGCAGCTTACTCCGGGGACAGGGGGCCAAGTACGAGCAGTACTTC.